The present T cell receptor (beta chain) was sequenced within a study of somatic mutations in cytotoxic T cells in rheumatoid arthritis. Clones were sequenced by immunoSEQ multiplex PCR, and TCRdb holds only the in-frame ones, with some missing. The data show 13,000 to 15,000 clones, 74% seen once. Findings and limits, study-wide: Per patient, the largest CD8+ clone was found to exceed 20% of CD8+ cells in about an eighth of the roughly 60 cases. Between rheumatoid arthritis patients and age-matched healthy controls, CD8+ T-cell clonality showed no significant difference.

About this clone itself: What it binds is unknown.

CDR3 size: 16 residues. J lost 3 bases, V lost 5 bases, and 9 bases had no gene match. Germline V gives CDR1 SGHVS, CDR2 FQNEAQ. Material: CD8+ T cells sorted from blood. This rearrangement joins TRBV7-8 to TRBJ2-2; 7 bases are a match to TRBD1. The TCR comes from an adult with rheumatoid arthritis. The CDR3 nucleotides read TGTGCCAGCAGCCAACCACAGGGGATGTACACCGGGGAGCTGTTTTTT. This codes for CASSQPQGMYTGELFF.